Each of the 14 T cell receptor beta chains below was sequenced from the same sample in a study of blood T cell repertoires in COVID-19. Data came from immunoSEQ multiplex PCR; TCRdb stores just in-frame clones and leaves some out. The table includes over 100,000 clones, about 89% detected once. The specimen was peripheral blood. These receptors came from a human donor with acute or convalescent COVID-19. The donor label of this sample is uncertain.

This chain links TRBV3-1 (or the pseudogene TRBV3-2) with TRBJ1-6, with D hard to call. The CDR3 runs 14 residues. Germline V gene lookup returns CDR1 LGHDT and CDR2 YNNKEL (reference sequence). Trimming shortened V by 3 bases and J by 7 bases, and 10 bases separated the two germline ends. Here the CDR3 reads CASSQVRANSPLHF. DNA of the CDR3: TGTGCCAGCAGCCAGGTCAGAGCGAATTCACCCCTCCACTTT.

The gene calls are TRBV6-2 or TRBV6-3 and TRBJ2-3; 7 nucleotides agree with TRBD2. V was pared by 6 bases and J by 2 bases, with 11 bases of the junction left unmatched. CDR3 length: 16 residues. CDR1 and CDR2 from the germline V gene are MNHEY and SVGEGT. The DNA for the CDR3 is TGTGCCAGCAGCCCCGGGGCGGGACTAATCACAGATACGCAGTATTTT. Translation: CASSPGAGLITDTQYF.

V and J are TRBV19 and TRBJ2-7, with D possibly TRBD1 on 5 matching bases. V was pared by 3 bases and J by 2 bases, with 14 bases between. CDR1 is LNHDA, CDR2 SQIVND, per germline (reference sequence). The CDR3 contains 15 residues. The CDR3 nucleotides are TGTGCCAGTAGTATCGGCACAGGTACGACCTACGAGCAGTACTTC. This translates into CASSIGTGTTYEQYF.

The V gene is TRBV9, the J gene TRBJ2-7; 8 bases agree with TRBD2. The J segment lost 1 base and the V segment lost 4 bases, leaving 7 bases of the junction unmatched. The length of the CDR3 is 15 residues. Per germline, CDR1 SGDLS and CDR2 YYNGEE. In nucleotides, the CDR3 is TGTGCCAGCAGCCCGGGGGGGCGGGGGTCCTACGAGCAGTACTTC. Its protein is CASSPGGRGSYEQYF.

The chain combines TRBV9 with TRBJ2-3; D is perhaps TRBD2 (6 bases). Germline V CDR1 and CDR2: SGDLS, YYNGEE. This CDR3 spans 16 amino acids. The V end was cut by 0 bases, the J end by 4 bases, with 15 bases between. The CDR3 spells CASSVVTGGGADTQYF. The CDR3 coding sequence is TGTGCCAGCAGCGTAGTTACCGGGGGTGGGGCAGATACGCAGTATTTT.

This chain joins TRBV4-3 and TRBJ1-1, with 7 bases aligning to TRBD1. In germline, CDR1 is LGHNA, CDR2 YSLEER. With V trimmed by 6 bases and J by 5 bases, 6 bases remained unmatched. The CDR3 spans 13 residues. CDR3 protein: CASSVGGSTEAFF. The CDR3 nucleotides read TGCGCCAGCAGTGTAGGGGGCTCTACTGAAGCTTTCTTT.

The chain carries TRBV29-1 and TRBJ1-5, with 8 bases matching TRBD1. Germline trimming cut 4 bases from V and 2 bases from J; bases unmatched to any gene: 7. Germline CDR1 SQVTM, CDR2 ANQGSEA. The CDR3 sequence is 15 residues long. CDR3 DNA: TGCAGCGTTGCGACAGGGGCTACGGGCAATCAGCCCCAGCATTTT. As protein: CSVATGATGNQPQHF.

This clone occurred once. The V call is TRBV3-1 (or the pseudogene TRBV3-2), the J call TRBJ2-7; possibly TRBD1 for D (5 bases). V shed 0 bases and J shed 3 bases, with 12 bases lying between them. CDR1 and CDR2 (germline): LGHDT, YNNKEL (reference sequence). The CDR3 is made up of 15 amino acids. The CDR3 here is CASSQDRAIIYEQYF. DNA for the CDR3: TGTGCCAGCAGCCAAGACAGGGCGATCATCTACGAGCAGTACTTC.

The chain recombines TRBV3-1 (or the pseudogene TRBV3-2) with TRBJ2-7; 7 bases map to TRBD1. Germline CDR1 LGHDT, CDR2 YNNKEL (reference sequence). After removal of 0 bases from V and 2 bases from J, the junction contained 10 bases not matched to a gene. This CDR3 contains 17 residues. The CDR3 region is CASSQELDRRNPYEQYF. The CDR3 DNA follows: TGTGCCAGCAGCCAAGAACTGGACAGGCGTAACCCCTACGAGCAGTACTTC.

The chain combines TRBV27 with TRBJ1-2; D is unresolved. The CDR3 loop spans 13 amino acids. The germline V gene has CDR1 MNHEY and CDR2 SMNVEV (reference sequence). V lost 6 bases to trimming and J lost 2 bases, with 10 bases between them. CDR3 sequence (DNA): TGTGCCAGCAGGGAGGTTGGCAACTATGGCTACACCTTC. Amino acid sequence: CASREVGNYGYTF.

The chain links TRBV28 to TRBJ1-5, with D unclear. CDR3 length: 13 amino acids. Trimming cost V 6 bases and J 3 bases, with 9 bases left between them. Germline CDR1 reads MDHEN; CDR2 reads SYDVKM. The DNA of the CDR3 is TGTGCCAGCAGCTGGGCAGTCAATCAGCCCCAGCATTTT. Translated: CASSWAVNQPQHF.

The V call is TRBV6-5, the J call TRBJ1-2; weak D call: TRBD1 (5 bases). Looked up from germline, CDR1 is MNHEY and CDR2 is SVGAGI. Trimming pared 3 bases from V and 6 bases from J, leaving 11 bases between. The CDR3 is 13 amino acids. The CDR3 loop reads CASSYQGINGYTF. For the CDR3, the DNA is TGTGCCAGCAGTTATCAGGGAATTAATGGCTACACCTTC.

This clone has only one observation. The V gene is TRBV7-3, the J gene TRBJ2-1, with 11 bases lining up with TRBD1. V shed 4 bases, J shed 7 bases, and the junction held 3 bases outside the gene matches. The CDR3 is made up of 14 amino acids. In germline, CDR1 is SGHTA, CDR2 FQGTGA. CDR3 DNA: TGTGCCAGCAGCTGGGGGACAGGGGGAAATGAGCAGTTCTTC. This gives the protein CASSWGTGGNEQFF. Looking up the rest from reference TRBV7-3 and TRBJ2-1 gives the full variable domain: GAGVSQTPSNKVTEKGKYVELRCDPISGHTALYWYRQSLGQGPEFLIYFQGTGAADDSGLPNDRFFAVRPEGSVSTLKIQRTERGDSAVYLCASSWGTGGNEQFFGPGTRLTVL.

The J gene is TRBJ1-6, the V gene TRBV3-1 (or the pseudogene TRBV3-2); D gene unclear. Germline V gives CDR1 LGHDT, CDR2 YNNKEL (reference sequence). Trimming took off 4 bases at V and 4 bases at J, with 8 bases between the two ends. The CDR3 is 14 amino acids. CDR3 loop: CASSPPLYNSPLHF. CDR3 in DNA: TGTGCCAGCAGCCCCCCTCTATATAATTCACCCCTCCACTTT.